Below are 15 T cell receptor beta chains sequenced from a single sample in a study of T cell responses to AZD1222 COVID-19 vaccine. The method was immunoSEQ multiplex PCR; TCRdb's version includes in-frame clones alone and lacks a portion of them. The sample yields around 84,000 clones, around 87% seen once. The material sequenced was peripheral blood, taken on day 0 of AZD1222 vaccination. The receptor source for this set is an adult in good health.

The chain carries TRBV5-1 and TRBJ1-1; D is uncertain. Germline V CDR1 and CDR2: SGHRS, YFSETQ. The V gene lost 3 bases and the J gene lost 2 bases, with 14 bases spanning the gap. The CDR3 covers 15 residues. This chain's CDR3 is CASSSNSGLNTEAFF. The CDR3 DNA is TGCGCCAGCAGCTCCAACTCGGGGTTAAACACTGAAGCTTTCTTT.

This clone was seen a single time. V and J are TRBV28 and TRBJ2-1; maybe TRBD2 (6 bases). This CDR3 region has 14 residues. Trimming took 6 bases from V and 4 from J, leaving 13 bases between them. Germline CDR1 MDHEN, CDR2 SYDVKM. The CDR3 protein is CASSESGLYNEQFF. DNA of the CDR3: TGTGCCAGCAGCGAAAGCGGGTTATACAATGAGCAGTTCTTC.

V gene TRBV24-1 combines with J gene TRBJ1-5, with D uncertain. Per germline, CDR1 KGHDR and CDR2 SFDVKD. Between the trimmed V and J ends, which lost 4 bases and 11 bases, there was a span of 23 bases. CDR3 size: 16 residues. The CDR3 bases are TGTGCCACCAGTGACCGATCTCTGGACGGCCGCGGGGCCCAGCATTTT. As protein: CATSDRSLDGRGAQHF.

This clone is a singleton in its sample. The chain uses TRBV5-5 and TRBJ2-7; TRBD2 might be the D (6 bases). The V and J ends lost 4 bases and 3 bases respectively, with 17 bases between them. CDR3 length equals 15 residues. Germline V gene data show CDR1 as SGHKS and CDR2 as YYEKEE (reference sequence). CDR3 nucleotides: TGTGCCAGCAGCCTACTAGCCGGGACGGACTACGAGCAGTACTTC. Its protein is CASSLLAGTDYEQYF.

This clone was counted only a few times. The chain combines TRBV16 with TRBJ2-3; 7 positions agree with TRBD2. V shed 4 bases, J shed 0 bases, and the junction held 16 bases outside the gene matches. CDR1 and CDR2 (germline): KGHSY, FQNENV. The CDR3 sequence is 19 residues long. In DNA, the CDR3 is TGTGCCAGCAGCCTCCGGGTAGATCGGGAGGAACCTAGCACAGATACGCAGTATTTT. Its protein is CASSLRVDREEPSTDTQYF.

V gene TRBV7-9 combines with J gene TRBJ2-5; D is perhaps TRBD1 (6 bases). The CDR3 loop spans 15 amino acids. CDR1 is SEHNR and CDR2 is FQNEAQ in the germline V gene (reference sequence). Trimming pared 1 base from V and 4 bases from J, leaving 13 bases between. This CDR3 is CASSLVGQSGETQYF. In DNA, the CDR3 is TGTGCCAGCAGCTTAGTAGGACAGTCCGGAGAGACCCAGTACTTC. Together with reference TRBV7-9 and TRBJ2-5, the CDR3 gives the full variable domain: DTGVSQNPRHKITKRGQNVTFRCDPISEHNRLYWYRQTLGQGPEFLTYFQNEAQLEKSRLLSDRFSAERPKGSFSTLEIQRTEQGDSAMYLCASSLVGQSGETQYFGPGTRLLVL.

This rearrangement joins TRBV4-3 to TRBJ1-1; D is uncertain. V was clipped by 0 bases and J by 2 bases, with 16 bases between them. The CDR3 contains 17 residues. Germline CDR1 LGHNA, CDR2 YSLEER. The DNA for the CDR3 is TGCGCCAGCAGCCAAGATCCCCAAACTGGATCAAACACTGAAGCTTTCTTT. Its protein product is CASSQDPQTGSNTEAFF.

The chain links TRBV6-6 to TRBJ2-3, with D hard to call. CDR1 and CDR2 from the germline V gene are MNHNY and SVGAGI (reference sequence). Deletions cut 5 bases from V and 1 base from J, with 4 bases between. The CDR3 is made up of 12 amino acids. The CDR3 nucleotides are TGTGCCAGCAGTCGGGGCACAGATACGCAGTATTTT. Its protein product is CASSRGTDTQYF.

The V call is TRBV6-5, the J call TRBJ2-2; 7 bases line up with TRBD1. CDR1 is MNHEY and CDR2 is SVGAGI in the germline V gene. There are 15 residues in the CDR3. Unmatched junction bases numbered 11, after V lost 11 bases and J lost 2 bases. The CDR3 DNA reads TGTGCCGGAGCGCCGGGACAGATAAACACCGGGGAGCTGTTTTTT. The encoded protein is CAGAPGQINTGELFF.

The J gene is TRBJ2-7, the V gene TRBV27, with D perhaps given as TRBD1 or TRBD2 (5 bases each). The CDR3 length is 15 residues. From germline, CDR1 is MNHEY and CDR2 SMNVEV (reference sequence). V was trimmed by 6 bases and J by 5 bases, leaving 20 bases between them. CDR3 sequence: CASRGQGGGGDEQYF. The CDR3, as DNA: TGTGCCAGCAGAGGGCAGGGCGGAGGCGGAGACGAGCAGTACTTC.

V usage is TRBV6-5 and J usage is TRBJ2-6; TRBD2 agrees at 8 bases. Trimming took 7 bases from V and 4 from J; bases not matched to a gene: 6. This CDR3 spans 15 amino acids. Germline CDR1 and CDR2: MNHEY and SVGAGI. CDR3 in amino acids: CASTERGNGANVLTF. The CDR3 bases are TGTGCCAGCACGGAGCGGGGGAACGGGGCCAACGTCCTGACTTTC.

The rearrangement uses TRBV6-2 or TRBV6-3 and TRBJ1-5; 8 nucleotides match TRBD1. Germline V gene lookup returns CDR1 MNHEY and CDR2 SVGEGT. The CDR3 runs to 15 residues. Trimming took 2 bases from V and 5 from J; bases not matched to a gene: 5. CDR3 coding DNA: TGTGCCAGCAGTTACACTTCAGGGGGCCATCAGCCCCAGCATTTT. It codes for CASSYTSGGHQPQHF.

V usage is TRBV30 and J usage is TRBJ2-6; possibly TRBD1 for D (5 bases). The CDR3 sequence is 18 residues long. V lost 5 bases, J lost 0 bases, and 20 bases lay in between. Germline loops: CDR1 GTSNPN, CDR2 SVGIG (reference sequence). CDR3 in DNA: TGTGCCTGGGGGGCCCAAGGGATTCTTCACTCTGGGGCCAACGTCCTGACTTTC. This translates into CAWGAQGILHSGANVLTF. Filled out from reference TRBV30 and TRBJ2-6, the complete variable domain reads SQTIHQWPATLVQPVGSPLSLECTVEGTSNPNLYWYRQAAGRGLQLLFYSVGIGQISSEVPQNLSASRPQDRQFILSSKKLLLSDSGFYLCAWGAQGILHSGANVLTFGAGSRLTVL.

The J gene is TRBJ2-5, the V gene TRBV5-1; D is ambiguous. Per germline, CDR1 SGHRS and CDR2 YFSETQ. There are 11 residues in the CDR3. The V end lost 4 bases, the J end lost 5 bases, and 6 bases lay between the germline ends. The CDR3 DNA is TGCGCCAGCAGCCACCTGGAGACCCAGTACTTC. Translating it yields CASSHLETQYF.

In its sample, this clone was seen a few times. The chain links TRBV30 to TRBJ2-2; D is uncertain. The CDR3 spans 13 residues. Per the germline V gene, CDR1 is GTSNPN and CDR2 is SVGIG (reference sequence). The V end lost 2 bases, the J end lost 1 base, and 5 bases lay between the germline ends. The CDR3 DNA follows: TGTGCCTGGAGTTATGGGAACACCGGGGAGCTGTTTTTT. Translated: CAWSYGNTGELFF. Full variable domain (rest looked up from reference TRBV30 and TRBJ2-2): SQTIHQWPATLVQPVGSPLSLECTVEGTSNPNLYWYRQAAGRGLQLLFYSVGIGQISSEVPQNLSASRPQDRQFILSSKKLLLSDSGFYLCAWSYGNTGELFFGEGSRLTVL.